The clone carrying this TCR beta chain was recorded a few times. Its antigen remains unknown. The second PCR ran roughly 6 to 11 cycles with a sample-barcoded 5' primer and J-beta primers. Using its own MiXCR run on the 5' RACE reads, TCRdb lists one record per CDR3 protein. The sample yields over 700,000 distinct CDR3 sequences, 20% to 25% seen once. The sample belongs to a study of blood T cells in healthy people across ages. Study-wide findings and caveats: PBMCs were not sorted, which prevented a conclusive comparison of naive versus antigen-experienced cells. In the absence of known donor CMV status, changes in expanded clonotypes were possibly confounded.

The same specimen was also included in a second study, on T cells of mothers and their children.

This clonotype was sampled from a boy aged 5-17 years in good health. The source material was blood.

In DNA form, the CDR3 reads TGTGCCAGCAGTCCCCCGGCCGTAAACGGCTACGAGCAGTACTTC. This codes for CASSPPAVNGYEQYF. The rearrangement links TRBV28 to TRBJ2-5; D gene ambiguous. The DNA end is a closer match to TRBJ2-7, so the J assignment may be wrong. The CDR3 has 15 amino acids. Germline V gene lookup returns CDR1 MDHEN and CDR2 SYDVKM.